Following are 32 T cell receptor beta chains from one sample sequenced in a study of OX40 agonist ivuxolimab in advanced cancers. The assay was immunoSEQ multiplex PCR, and TCRdb's table has in-frame clones only and misses some. This table holds some 14,000 clones, about 81% found once. The material sequenced was CD4+ or CD8+ T cells sorted from blood, taken in a trial of the OX40 agonist ivuxolimab. These receptor sequences come from an adult with an advanced solid tumor such as melanoma, head and neck, liver or kidney cancer.

The gene calls are TRBV4-1 and TRBJ2-1, with a weak D call TRBD2 (5 bases). The V gene lost 2 bases and the J gene lost 12 bases, with 11 bases spanning the gap. Germline CDR1 MGHRA, CDR2 YSYEKL. This CDR3 has 12 amino acids. CDR3 coding DNA: TGCGCCAGCAGCCAACAGACCGAGGGGCAGTTCTTC. It yields the protein CASSQQTEGQFF.

This clone is labeled as medium-sized (0.01 to 0.1%). V and J are TRBV7-9 and TRBJ1-1; tentative D call: TRBD1 (5 bases). Trimming pared 5 bases from V and 6 bases from J, leaving 25 bases between. The CDR3 spans 17 residues. CDR1 and CDR2 from the germline V gene are SEHNR and FQNEAQ (reference sequence). The CDR3 DNA follows: TGTGCCAGCAGCCAATGCCTGGGGCGAGGTGTGTGCGCTGAAGCTTTCTTT. This encodes CASSQCLGRGVCAEAFF.

The chain recombines TRBV28 with TRBJ2-1, with D perhaps matching TRBD1 (5 bases). V was clipped by 6 bases and J by 2 bases, with 11 bases between them. CDR3 length equals 14 residues. The germline V gene has CDR1 MDHEN and CDR2 SYDVKM. CDR3 loop: CASREQVPYNEQFF. DNA for the CDR3: TGTGCCAGCAGAGAACAGGTTCCCTACAATGAGCAGTTCTTC.

This chain joins TRBV6-4 and TRBJ2-1; D gene ambiguous. CDR3 length: 12 residues. Between the trimmed V and J ends, which lost 0 bases and 7 bases, there was a span of 4 bases. The germline CDR1 and CDR2 sequences are MRHNA and SNTAGT. Here the CDR3 DNA reads TGTGCCAGCAGTGACTCGAGAAATGAGCAGTTCTTC. Translation: CASSDSRNEQFF.

The chain carries TRBV11-2 and TRBJ2-1; D tentatively reads TRBD1 or TRBD2 (6 bases each). This CDR3 contains 16 residues. Trimming shortened V by 5 bases and J by 9 bases, and 23 bases separated the two germline ends. CDR1 and CDR2 (germline): SGHAT, FQNNGV. CDR3 sequence (DNA): TGTGCCAGCAGCCTTCGGGACAAGGACTATCGGATTGAGCAGTTCTTC. It specifies CASSLRDKDYRIEQFF.

The chain recombines TRBV7-9 with TRBJ2-5, with a weak D call TRBD2 (5 bases). The J call may be mistaken, given a closer DNA end match to TRBJ2-7. Germline assignment: CDR1 SEHNR and CDR2 FQNEAQ (reference sequence). The CDR3 is made up of 12 amino acids. The DNA of the CDR3 is TGTGCCAGCAGCTTTGGTGGAGGCGAGCAGTACTTC. It encodes CASSFGGGEQYF.

This clone was picked up a small number of times. V and J are TRBV30 and TRBJ1-1, with D unclear. The V and J ends lost 6 bases and 1 base respectively, with 6 bases between them. The germline CDR1 and CDR2 sequences are GTSNPN and SVGIG (reference sequence). The CDR3 length is 11 residues. This CDR3 reads CACDKNTEAFF. The CDR3 DNA is TGTGCCTGCGATAAGAACACTGAAGCTTTCTTT.

The chain has TRBV27 and TRBJ2-7; 11 bases match TRBD2. The CDR3 length is 16 residues. The germline CDR1 and CDR2 sequences are MNHEY and SMNVEV (reference sequence). V shed 4 bases and J 2 bases; nucleotides not matched to a gene: 7. CDR3 loop: CASSSLLAGATYEQYF. The CDR3 DNA reads as TGTGCCAGCAGTTCCCTACTAGCGGGGGCGACCTACGAGCAGTACTTC.

CDR3 nucleotides: TGTGCCAGCAGCTTATCCGGCCCCTATAATTCACCCCTCCACTTT. Amino acids: CASSLSGPYNSPLHF. The chain recombines TRBV7-8 with TRBJ1-6; D is uncertain. Looked up from germline, CDR1 is SGHVS and CDR2 is FQNEAQ. The CDR3 is made up of 15 amino acids. Trimming left V 2 bases short and J 2 bases short, with 7 bases between. The whole variable domain, remainder taken from reference TRBV7-8 and TRBJ1-6, is GAGVSQSPRYKVAKRGQDVALRCDPISGHVSLFWYQQALGQGPEFLTYFQNEAQLDKSGLPSDRFFAERPEGSVSTLKIQRTQQEDSAVYLCASSLSGPYNSPLHFGNGTRLTVT.

The CDR3 region has the DNA TGTGCCGAACTCAGGGGGCCCACTGAAGCTTTCTTT. Translating it yields CAELRGPTEAFF. V gene TRBV6-4 combines with J gene TRBJ1-1; 8 bases line up with TRBD1. The CDR3 is 12 residues long. The V gene's germline CDR1 is MRHNA and CDR2 SNTAGT. V lost 11 bases, J lost 4 bases, and 6 bases stayed unmatched.

This chain's CDR3 is CASSQIGHYEQFF. CDR3 DNA sequence: TGCGCCAGCAGCCAAATTGGACATTATGAGCAGTTCTTC. The V gene is TRBV4-1, the J gene TRBJ2-1; a weak D match, TRBD1 (5 bases). Deletions cut 2 bases from V and 8 bases from J, with 10 bases between. Germline V gene lookup returns CDR1 MGHRA and CDR2 YSYEKL. The CDR3 loop spans 13 amino acids.

This chain joins TRBV6-6 and TRBJ1-5; D might be TRBD1 (5 bases). CDR3 length: 13 residues. Germline V lookup: CDR1 MNHNY, CDR2 SVGAGI (reference sequence). The ends were cut back, 3 bases at V and 6 bases at J, with 9 bases in the middle. CDR3 residues: CASSYGGVQPQHF. The DNA of the CDR3 is TGTGCCAGCAGTTATGGAGGGGTTCAGCCCCAGCATTTT.

The chain has TRBV7-8 and TRBJ2-1, with a weak D call TRBD2 (6 bases). Germline V lookup: CDR1 SGHVS, CDR2 FQNEAQ. The CDR3 consists of 20 residues. Trimming cost V 1 base and J 2 bases, with 24 bases left between them. The CDR3 coding sequence is TGTGCCAGCAGCTTAGAGGAGGGGACGCCCGTTTCGACCGCCTACAATGAGCAGTTCTTC. The encoded protein is CASSLEEGTPVSTAYNEQFF.

This clone was recorded once. The V and J genes are TRBV28 and TRBJ1-1, with 8 positions matching TRBD1. CDR3 length: 14 residues. Trimming cost V 4 bases and J 4 bases; bases outside gene matches: 5. Germline V gives CDR1 MDHEN, CDR2 SYDVKM. Written as DNA, the CDR3 is TGTGCCAGCAGTTGGCGGACAGGGTCCACTGAAGCTTTCTTT. Translated, it gives CASSWRTGSTEAFF.

The CDR3 region has the DNA TGTGCCAGCACCCCGAAGTGGCGGGAGCAGTACTTC. Its translation: CASTPKWREQYF. This sequence joins TRBV7-9 and TRBJ2-5; 7 nucleotides agree with TRBD2. Losses at the gene ends were 7 bases for V and 11 bases for J; bases not matched to a gene: 10. The CDR3 is 12 residues long. Germline CDR1 reads SEHNR; CDR2 reads FQNEAQ (reference sequence).

Concerning this clone itself: The junction shows a germline mismatch at one end, possibly a read error. The CDR3 region is CASSLLDSPFKHF. Here the CDR3 DNA reads TGTGCCAGCAGCCTCTTGGACAGTCCCTTTAAGCACTTC. The rearrangement uses TRBV7-6 and TRBJ2-7, with a weak D call TRBD1 (6 bases). CDR1 SGHVS and CDR2 FNYEAQ come from the germline V gene. CDR3 size: 13 residues.

The chain recombines TRBV28 with TRBJ2-7, with TRBD1 matching over 10 bases. J was trimmed by 3 bases and V by 5 bases; bases with no gene match: 22. Per germline, CDR1 MDHEN and CDR2 SYDVKM. This CDR3 contains 20 residues. The CDR3 coding sequence is TGTGCCAGCAGTCCTGGGACAGGGGATAGGTGGGACATCCAATTCTACGAGCAGTACTTC. Amino acid sequence: CASSPGTGDRWDIQFYEQYF.

This clone is large (0.1 to 1%). The V gene is TRBV9, the J gene TRBJ1-1; D call uncertain. The CDR3 contains 13 residues. Germline CDR1 SGDLS, CDR2 YYNGEE. The V end was cut by 2 bases, the J end by 1 base, with 6 bases between. The CDR3 sequence: CASSVGWNTEAFF. CDR3 DNA sequence: TGTGCCAGCAGCGTCGGCTGGAACACTGAAGCTTTCTTT.

This sequence joins TRBV7-9 and TRBJ2-1; the match to TRBD2 covers 9 bases. After removal of 5 bases from V and 1 base from J, the junction contained 6 bases not matched to a gene. The CDR3 consists of 16 residues. Germline loops: CDR1 SEHNR, CDR2 FQNEAQ (reference sequence). This CDR3 is CASSPGTSRSYNEQFF. Written as DNA, the CDR3 is TGTGCCAGCAGCCCCGGGACTAGCCGTTCCTACAATGAGCAGTTCTTC. The full variable domain, rest sourced from reference TRBV7-9 and TRBJ2-1, is DTGVSQNPRHKITKRGQNVTFRCDPISEHNRLYWYRQTLGQGPEFLTYFQNEAQLEKSRLLSDRFSAERPKGSFSTLEIQRTEQGDSAMYLCASSPGTSRSYNEQFFGPGTRLTVL.

The chain joins TRBV4-2 to TRBJ1-5; D is perhaps TRBD1 (5 bases). Trimming stripped 0 bases from V and 0 bases from J, with 9 bases between. Germline CDR1 is LGHNA and CDR2 is YNFKEQ. This CDR3 comprises 16 residues. The CDR3 nucleotides are TGTGCCAGCAGCCAAGAACAGGACAATAGCAATCAGCCCCAGCATTTT. Translation gives CASSQEQDNSNQPQHF.

The V gene is TRBV10-3, the J gene TRBJ1-2; tentatively, D is TRBD1 (6 bases). The CDR3 covers 13 residues. Germline loops: CDR1 ENHRY, CDR2 SYGVKD. V was trimmed by 8 bases and J by 8 bases, leaving 18 bases between them. CDR3 sequence: CAISGTHTLGYTF. The CDR3 bases are TGTGCCATCTCTGGGACACATACTTTAGGCTACACCTTC.

As concerns this clone: The junction does not match germline at one end; this may be a read error. In the same sample, other DNA sequences code for this CDR3. The chain is built from TRBV27 and TRBJ1-6; 7 bases line up with TRBD1. Germline CDR1 MNHEY, CDR2 SMNVEV (reference sequence). The CDR3 has 15 amino acids. CDR3 sequence (DNA): TGTGCTAGCAGTCGGGGACAGCCCGGCAGTGGACCCCTCCACTTT. Amino acids: CASSRGQPGSGPLHF.

This clone was recorded once. The V gene is TRBV5-1, the J gene TRBJ2-5; no definite D call. The CDR3 totals 14 residues. Germline V CDR1 and CDR2: SGHRS, YFSETQ. Trimming shortened V by 2 bases and J by 1 base, and 9 bases separated the two germline ends. CDR3 bases: TGCGCCAGCAGCTTAGTGCACAGCCAAGAGACCCAGTACTTC. Its protein product is CASSLVHSQETQYF.

The rearrangement joins TRBV5-5 to TRBJ1-5, with a weak D call TRBD1 (5 bases). In germline, CDR1 is SGHKS, CDR2 YYEKEE (reference sequence). CDR3 size: 15 residues. V was shortened by 1 base and J by 6 bases, with 14 bases between the two germline ends. CDR3 sequence: CASSLWDGSGQPQHF. CDR3 DNA sequence: TGTGCCAGCAGCTTGTGGGACGGGAGTGGTCAGCCCCAGCATTTT.

This sequence joins TRBV5-4 and TRBJ1-1; TRBD1 agrees at 9 bases. Germline CDR1 and CDR2: SGHNT and YYREEE (reference sequence). There are 15 residues in the CDR3. Trimming took 5 bases from V and 5 from J; bases not matched to a gene: 10. The CDR3 nucleotides are TGTGCCAGCAGTTCAAAACAGGGGGCGATTACTGAAGCTTTCTTT. It translates to CASSSKQGAITEAFF. Using reference TRBV5-4 and TRBJ1-1 for the parts outside the CDR3, the full variable domain is ETGVTQSPTHLIKTRGQQVTLRCSSQSGHNTVSWYQQALGQGPQFIFQYYREEENGRGNFPPRFSGLQFPNYSSELNVNALELDDSALYLCASSSKQGAITEAFFGQGTRLTVV.

V is TRBV2 and J is TRBJ2-3, with TRBD2 identical over 8 bases. Losses at the gene ends were 9 bases for V and 3 bases for J; bases not matched to a gene: 14. Germline CDR1 reads SNHLY; CDR2 reads FYNNEI. This CDR3 region has 16 residues. CDR3 in amino acids: CASRLSSLAATDTQYF. The CDR3 nucleotides read TGTGCCAGTCGATTATCCTCACTAGCGGCGACAGATACGCAGTATTTT.

V is TRBV6-5 and J is TRBJ2-7, with TRBD1 matching over 12 bases. The germline gives CDR1 MNHEY, CDR2 SVGAGI. Losses at the gene ends were 0 bases for V and 6 bases for J; bases not matched to a gene: 3. The CDR3 sequence is 15 residues long. The CDR3 here is CASSYSGTGGFEQYF. Written as DNA, the CDR3 is TGTGCCAGCAGTTACTCGGGGACAGGGGGCTTCGAGCAGTACTTC.

The chain employs TRBV9 and TRBJ2-3, with D unclear. The CDR3 consists of 13 residues. Trimming removed 6 bases at V and 6 bases at J, with 14 bases between. Germline V CDR1 and CDR2: SGDLS, YYNGEE. The CDR3 region has the DNA TGTGCCAGCACTCTCTTAGTCGGTGATACGCAGTATTTT. Translation: CASTLLVGDTQYF.

The sample holds a few counts of this clone. The J gene is TRBJ1-5, the V gene TRBV7-9, with 7 nucleotides matching TRBD1. With 5 bases clipped from V and 4 bases from J, the junction kept 8 bases outside the gene matches. Per germline, CDR1 SEHNR and CDR2 FQNEAQ (reference sequence). The CDR3 is 15 residues long. CDR3 sequence: CASSPDRERNQPQHF. CDR3 bases: TGTGCCAGCAGCCCCGACAGGGAGAGGAATCAGCCCCAGCATTTT.

This rearrangement joins TRBV6-6 to TRBJ2-3; TRBD1 is a possible D gene (6 bases). The CDR3 contains 13 residues. With 4 bases removed from V and 6 bases from J, the gap between germline ends came to 11 bases. From germline, CDR1 is MNHNY and CDR2 SVGAGI (reference sequence). This CDR3 is CASSSGETDTQYF. The CDR3 region has the DNA TGTGCCAGCAGTTCAGGGGAGACGGATACGCAGTATTTT.

The rearrangement joins TRBV27 to TRBJ2-7, with no clear D. This CDR3 is 13 amino acids long. The germline V gene has CDR1 MNHEY and CDR2 SMNVEV (reference sequence). Between the trimmed V and J ends, which lost 4 bases and 3 bases, there was a span of 10 bases. The CDR3 nucleotides are TGTGCCAGCAGTTCGGCTTCAGTCTACGAGCAGTACTTC. As protein: CASSSASVYEQYF.

CDR3: CASGTTDNYGYTF. CDR3 coding DNA: TGTGCCAGTGGGACGACGGATAACTATGGCTACACCTTC. The rearrangement links TRBV27 to TRBJ1-2; TRBD1 might be the D (5 bases). CDR3 length: 13 residues. The germline V gene has CDR1 MNHEY and CDR2 SMNVEV (reference sequence). The germline V and J ends were trimmed by 9 bases and 1 base, with 12 bases remaining between them.